These 26 T cell receptor beta chains share one sample of origin, sequenced in a study of OX40 agonist ivuxolimab in advanced cancers. Method: immunoSEQ multiplex PCR; TCRdb's copy keeps in-frame clones and lacks some. In the table there are 73,000 or so clones, around four fifths of which are singletons. Sequenced material: CD4+ or CD8+ T cells sorted from blood, taken in a trial of the OX40 agonist ivuxolimab. Every receptor here comes from an adult with an advanced solid tumor such as melanoma, head and neck, liver or kidney cancer.

This clone has only one observation. The V and J genes are TRBV7-2 and TRBJ1-4; D unclear. Germline-derived CDR1 and CDR2 are SGHTA and FQGNSA. The CDR3 has 14 amino acids. Trimming shortened V by 4 bases and J by 6 bases, and 12 bases separated the two germline ends. The CDR3: CASSSSRADEKLFF. The CDR3 nucleotides read TGTGCCAGCAGCTCAAGTCGGGCGGATGAAAAACTGTTTTTT.

The chain recombines TRBV7-8 with TRBJ1-1; tentatively, D is TRBD1 (5 bases). The CDR3 loop spans 15 amino acids. V was clipped by 5 bases and J by 6 bases, with 19 bases between them. Germline lookup yields CDR1 SGHVS and CDR2 FQNEAQ. CDR3 coding DNA: TGTGCCAGCAGCCAGCGGGACTTGGGAGGCGCTGAAGCTTTCTTT. It encodes CASSQRDLGGAEAFF.

The chain uses TRBV28 and TRBJ1-2, with 7 positions matching TRBD1. Germline V CDR1 and CDR2: MDHEN, SYDVKM. After removal of 6 bases from V and 1 base from J, the junction contained 11 bases not matched to a gene. This CDR3 region has 16 residues. As DNA, the CDR3 is TGTGCCAGCAGGGGGGGAACAGGGGAAATTAACTATGGCTACACCTTC. It codes for CASRGGTGEINYGYTF.

The rearrangement uses TRBV28 and TRBJ2-7; D may be TRBD2 (7 bases). Germline lookup yields CDR1 MDHEN and CDR2 SYDVKM. This CDR3 region has 17 residues. Trimming took off 6 bases at V and 6 bases at J, with 27 bases between the two ends. The chain's CDR3 is CASRKGGAQGRVSEQYV. The CDR3 DNA sequence: TGTGCCAGCAGAAAAGGGGGGGCGCAGGGGAGGGTCTCCGAGCAGTACGTC.

This clone has a handful of counts. The V and J genes are TRBV25-1 and TRBJ1-1; D is undetermined. This CDR3 has 14 residues. The ends were cut back, 5 bases at V and 10 bases at J, with 20 bases in the middle. Germline values: CDR1 MGHDK, CDR2 SYGVNS. CDR3 sequence: CASSRGIGPEGAFF. DNA of the CDR3: TGTGCCAGCAGTCGAGGCATAGGGCCTGAAGGAGCTTTCTTT.

Only a few counts were recorded for this clone. In the same sample, other DNA sequences code for this CDR3. The chain recombines TRBV4-1 with TRBJ1-1; a weak D match, TRBD1 (5 bases). CDR1 is MGHRA, CDR2 YSYEKL, per germline. CDR3 length: 14 residues. The V gene lost 1 base and the J gene lost 3 bases, with 9 bases spanning the gap. The CDR3 nucleotides are TGCGCCAGCAGCCAAGGGGGGGGAGACACTGAAGCTTTCTTT. Residues: CASSQGGGDTEAFF.

The CDR3 nucleotides are TGTGCCAGCAGTTCCACGGACAGCACCTATTTTTATGGCTACACCTTC. Encoded protein: CASSSTDSTYFYGYTF. This rearrangement joins TRBV28 to TRBJ1-2; D may be TRBD1 (6 bases). The germline gives CDR1 MDHEN, CDR2 SYDVKM. There are 16 residues in the CDR3. V was shortened by 4 bases and J by 5 bases, with 20 bases between the two germline ends.

The chain couples TRBV28 to TRBJ1-2; 7 bases line up with TRBD1. V gave up 6 bases and J gave up 0 bases; unmatched junction bases: 7. Germline CDR1 is MDHEN and CDR2 is SYDVKM. The CDR3 contains 15 residues. In nucleotides, the CDR3 is TGTGCCAGCAGGGGAGGGGGCAGCGCTAACTATGGCTACACCTTC. Its protein product is CASRGGGSANYGYTF.

The chain carries TRBV4-3 and TRBJ2-1; 8 nucleotides align to TRBD2. This CDR3 spans 16 amino acids. Trimming took 0 bases from V and 5 from J; bases not matched to a gene: 6. CDR1 is LGHNA, CDR2 YSLEER, per germline. The CDR3 reads CASSQDPLADNNEQFF. DNA for the CDR3: TGCGCCAGCAGCCAAGATCCACTAGCGGATAACAATGAGCAGTTCTTC.

The chain links TRBV28 to TRBJ1-2; D remains ambiguous. V lost 1 base and J lost 9, with 15 bases in between. The length of the CDR3 is 14 residues. The germline gives CDR1 MDHEN, CDR2 SYDVKM. The DNA for the CDR3 is TGTGCCAGCAGTTTATTCCAAGGGCAAATGAGCTACACCTTC. As protein: CASSLFQGQMSYTF.

The chain has TRBV29-1 and TRBJ1-2; no firm D call. The CDR3 is made up of 11 amino acids. Germline V gives CDR1 SQVTM, CDR2 ANQGSEA. Deletions cut 3 bases from V and 8 bases from J, with 10 bases between. CDR3 DNA: TGCAGCGTTGAGGGAGTAGAGGGCTACACCTTC. This gives the protein CSVEGVEGYTF.

V is TRBV28 and J is TRBJ2-2; 14 bases are shared with TRBD2. With 8 bases clipped from V and 5 bases from J, the junction kept 4 bases outside the gene matches. CDR1 and CDR2 from the germline V gene are MDHEN and SYDVKM. CDR3 length: 15 amino acids. The CDR3 spells CASSGTSGGTGELFF. The CDR3 region has the DNA TGTGCCAGCTCCGGGACTAGCGGGGGTACCGGGGAGCTGTTTTTT.

This chain uses TRBV23-1 with TRBJ1-2; 8 nucleotides agree with TRBD1. TRBV23-1 counts as an open reading frame of uncertain function. The CDR3 loop spans 19 amino acids. V gave up 0 bases and J gave up 7 bases; unmatched junction bases: 19. For the CDR3, the DNA is TGCGCCAGCAGTCAATCCGACCGCCCGTTAAGGACAGGGTCTTTTGGCTACACCTTC. Translating gives CASSQSDRPLRTGSFGYTF.

This clone was recorded a few times. The chain has TRBV28 and TRBJ2-2, with D possibly called TRBD1 or TRBD2 (5 bases each). There are 15 residues in the CDR3. Trimming stripped 2 bases from V and 6 bases from J, with 13 bases between. From germline, CDR1 is MDHEN and CDR2 SYDVKM. The CDR3 protein is CASSLGGVVAGELFF. DNA for the CDR3: TGTGCCAGCAGTTTAGGGGGAGTAGTTGCCGGGGAGCTGTTTTTT.

This clone was counted between two and nine times. The chain employs TRBV7-8 and TRBJ1-5; the D is unclear. In germline, CDR1 is SGHVS, CDR2 FQNEAQ. Trimming shortened V by 4 bases and J by 8 bases, and 9 bases separated the two germline ends. The CDR3 loop spans 12 amino acids. CDR3 protein: CASSSRWEPQHF. The CDR3 nucleotides read TGTGCCAGCAGCTCCCGGTGGGAGCCCCAGCATTTT.

The chain couples TRBV11-2 to TRBJ1-5; D may be TRBD1 (6 bases). V was shortened by 1 base and J by 6 bases, with 13 bases between the two germline ends. CDR3 length: 15 amino acids. Germline V CDR1 and CDR2: SGHAT, FQNNGV. The CDR3 DNA reads TGTGCCAGCAGCTTAGGTCAGGGGCCCGGTCAGCCCCAGCATTTT. Its translation is CASSLGQGPGQPQHF. The complete variable domain, with remaining parts taken from reference TRBV11-2 and TRBJ1-5, reads EAGVAQSPRYKIIEKRQSVAFWCNPISGHATLYWYQQILGQGPKLLIQFQNNGVVDDSQLPKDRFSAERLKGVDSTLKIQPAKLEDSAVYLCASSLGQGPGQPQHFGDGTRLSIL.

V and J are TRBV7-2 and TRBJ1-2; D unresolved. CDR1 and CDR2 from the germline V gene are SGHTA and FQGNSA. Trimming shortened V by 1 base and J by 0 bases, and 9 bases separated the two germline ends. The CDR3 has 15 amino acids. CDR3 amino acids: CASSLVGASNYGYTF. DNA of the CDR3: TGTGCCAGCAGCTTAGTTGGAGCGTCTAACTATGGCTACACCTTC.

This chain links TRBV9 with TRBJ2-1; D perhaps matches TRBD2 (6 bases). The V end lost 2 bases, the J end lost 7 bases, and 19 bases lay between the germline ends. The CDR3 consists of 16 residues. CDR1 and CDR2 from the germline V gene are SGDLS and YYNGEE. CDR3 sequence (DNA): TGTGCCAGCAGCGTCTTGGCCGGGGGTGGGCGTAATGAGCAGTTCTTC. Translated: CASSVLAGGGRNEQFF.

V is TRBV2 and J is TRBJ2-3; tentative D call: TRBD1 (6 bases). The germline V and J ends were trimmed by 2 bases and 2 bases, with 11 bases remaining between them. Germline assignment: CDR1 SNHLY and CDR2 FYNNEI. The length of the CDR3 is 15 residues. CDR3 sequence reads: CASSETGTLTDTQYF. The CDR3 bases are TGTGCCAGCAGTGAAACAGGGACCCTCACAGATACGCAGTATTTT.

This clone was detected a few times. The chain is built from TRBV5-5 and TRBJ2-1; 7 nucleotides line up with TRBD2. The CDR3 has 18 residues. J was trimmed by 3 bases and V by 2 bases; bases with no gene match: 14. Germline loops: CDR1 SGHKS, CDR2 YYEKEE (reference sequence). The CDR3 sequence is CASSLIYLGRTNYNEQFF. CDR3 DNA: TGTGCCAGCAGCTTAATCTATCTCGGGAGGACGAACTACAATGAGCAGTTCTTC.

The genes are TRBV30 and TRBJ1-4; D not certain. Per the germline V gene, CDR1 is GTSNPN and CDR2 is SVGIG (reference sequence). V was shortened by 2 bases and J by 3 bases, with 7 bases between the two germline ends. The CDR3 has 13 amino acids. CDR3 sequence: CAWSPGPNEKLFF. CDR3 DNA: TGTGCCTGGAGTCCGGGCCCTAATGAAAAACTGTTTTTT.

This chain joins TRBV5-1 and TRBJ2-7, with D perhaps matching TRBD2 (7 bases). Germline V gene data show CDR1 as SGHRS and CDR2 as YFSETQ. The CDR3 length is 16 residues. Trimming pared 2 bases from V and 6 bases from J, leaving 21 bases between. CDR3 residues: CASSFGRDPGGSEQYF. The CDR3 bases are TGCGCCAGCAGCTTCGGTAGAGACCCGGGGGGCTCCGAGCAGTACTTC.

The chain combines TRBV27 with TRBJ2-3; D is unresolved. Germline lookup yields CDR1 MNHEY and CDR2 SMNVEV (reference sequence). CDR3 length equals 13 residues. Trimming pared 5 bases from V and 8 bases from J, leaving 14 bases between. The CDR3 spells CASSQNPPGTQYF. The CDR3 DNA is TGTGCCAGCAGTCAAAACCCACCCGGTACGCAGTATTTT.

The rearrangement uses TRBV6-1 and TRBJ1-5; D is perhaps TRBD1 (5 bases). Germline V lookup: CDR1 MNHNS, CDR2 SASEGT. The CDR3 is made up of 14 amino acids. V lost 8 bases, J lost 1 base, and 12 bases lay in between. The CDR3 coding sequence is TGTGCCAGCTTGGGAGGGGTAAGCAATCAGCCCCAGCATTTT. This codes for CASLGGVSNQPQHF.

The chain recombines TRBV15 with TRBJ2-1; 10 bases are shared with TRBD1. Germline trimming cut 1 base from V and 4 bases from J; bases unmatched to any gene: 4. This CDR3 comprises 16 residues. CDR1 is LNHNV, CDR2 YYDKDF, per germline (reference sequence). The CDR3 loop is CATSRVGTGVYNEQFF. The CDR3 coding sequence is TGTGCCACCAGCAGAGTGGGGACAGGGGTGTACAATGAGCAGTTCTTC.

The chain couples TRBV12-5 to TRBJ1-2; TRBD1 agrees at 7 bases. The CDR3 sequence is 11 residues long. The V segment lost 4 bases and the J segment 13 bases; nucleotides outside the gene matches: 6. Germline assignment: CDR1 LGHNT and CDR2 FRNRAP. This chain's CDR3 is CASGSKGGPTF. CDR3 sequence (DNA): TGTGCTAGTGGTTCTAAAGGGGGCCCCACCTTC. Based on the CDR3 plus reference TRBV12-5 and TRBJ1-2, the full variable domain is DARVTQTPRHKVTEMGQEVTMRCQPILGHNTVFWYRQTMMQGLELLAYFRNRAPLDDSGMPKDRFSAEMPDATLATLKIQPSEPRDSAVYFCASGSKGGPTFGSGTRLTVV.